These T cell receptor beta chains were read from a single sample in a study of CD4 T cell repertoires in COVID-19. This table comes from immunoSEQ multiplex PCR, and its TCRdb copy is limited to in-frame clones, with some not included. The sample contains fewer than 650 clones, 24% of which appear only once. These receptors' antigens are unknown. The specimen comprised memory CD4+ T cells, cultured in vitro, sampled after recovery from COVID-19. Every receptor here comes from a human donor who had COVID-19. The CDR3 runs from the conserved cysteine through the conserved F or W. D genes are given only for firm matches. Clone size is given for some rows only: seen once, a few or many times, or a class if the clone is expanded.

J gene: TRBJ1-5; D gene: -; V gene: TRBV6-1; clone size: -; CDR3 DNA: TGTGCCAGCAGTGAAATCTGGGGGGCAGGTGGCAATCAGCCCCAGCATTTT; CDR3 protein: CASSEIWGAGGNQPQHF
J gene: TRBJ1-1; D gene: -; V gene: TRBV7-3; clone size: medium-sized; CDR3 DNA: TGTGCCAGCAGACCAACCAACTCCATGAACACTGAAGCTTTCTTT; CDR3 protein: CASRPTNSMNTEAFF
J gene: TRBJ2-7; D gene: -; V gene: TRBV14; clone size: -; CDR3 DNA: TGTGCCAGCAGCGCGCAGGGCCTCGGCTACAAGCAGTACTTC; CDR3 protein: CASSAQGLGYKQYF
J gene: TRBJ2-7; D gene: -; V gene: TRBV6-1; clone size: -; CDR3 DNA: TGTGCCAGCAGTGATTGGTTCAGCTACGAGCAGTACTTC; CDR3 protein: CASSDWFSYEQYF
J gene: TRBJ1-5; D gene: -; V gene: TRBV10-1; clone size: medium-sized; CDR3 DNA: TGCGCCAGCAGTGAGCCCAGAGGCGGGTGGGTTAGCAATCAGCCCCAGCATTTT; CDR3 protein: CASSEPRGGWVSNQPQHF
J gene: TRBJ2-7; D gene: -; V gene: TRBV7-3; clone size: few; CDR3 DNA: TGTGCCAGCAGCTTAAAGGGGGGGTTTTCCTACGAGCAGTACTTC; CDR3 protein: CASSLKGGFSYEQYF
J gene: TRBJ1-4; D gene: TRBD1; V gene: TRBV30; clone size: -; CDR3 DNA: TGTGCCTGGAGTGTAGGACAGGGGGCGAGGGAAAAACTGTTTTTT; CDR3 protein: CAWSVGQGAREKLFF
J gene: TRBJ1-5; D gene: -; V gene: TRBV6-5; clone size: -; CDR3 DNA: TGTGCCAGCAGTCGGCTGAATAGCAATCAGCCCCAGCATTTT; CDR3 protein: CASSRLNSNQPQHF
J gene: TRBJ2-1; D gene: -; V gene: TRBV7-2; clone size: -; CDR3 DNA: TGTGCCAGCAGCCGCCAGGGGGGTGGTGCGAATGAGCAGTTCTTC; CDR3 protein: CASSRQGGGANEQFF
J gene: TRBJ1-2; D gene: -; V gene: TRBV6-1; clone size: -; CDR3 DNA: TGTGCCAGCAGTGACGGGGCTAACTATGGCTACACCTTC; CDR3 protein: CASSDGANYGYTF
J gene: TRBJ2-7; D gene: TRBD2; V gene: TRBV11-2; clone size: -; CDR3 DNA: TGTGCCAGCAGCTTTAAAGCGGGAAGCGTTTACGAGCAGTACTTC; CDR3 protein: CASSFKAGSVYEQYF
J gene: TRBJ2-1; D gene: -; V gene: TRBV2; clone size: -; CDR3 DNA: TGTGCCAGCTTATTCACGGGGGAAGAGCAGTTCTTC; CDR3 protein: CASLFTGEEQFF
J gene: TRBJ1-1; D gene: -; V gene: TRBV6-1; clone size: medium-sized; CDR3 DNA: TGTGCCAGCAATCGACCCTCCCCGGGGGGGACTGAAGCTTTCTTT; CDR3 protein: CASNRPSPGGTEAFF
J gene: TRBJ1-3; D gene: TRBD1; V gene: TRBV15; clone size: few; CDR3 DNA: TGTGCCACCAGCAGCGACAGGGGTATCAAAGGAAACACCATATATTTT; CDR3 protein: CATSSDRGIKGNTIYF
J gene: TRBJ2-6; D gene: -; V gene: TRBV6-5; clone size: -; CDR3 DNA: TGTGCCAGCAGCAACTCTGGGGCCAACGTCCTGACTTTC; CDR3 protein: CASSNSGANVLTF
J gene: TRBJ2-1; D gene: TRBD2; V gene: TRBV5-4; clone size: -; CDR3 DNA: TGTGCCAGCAGCCCGGGGGGGCGAATGGGCACCTACAATGAGCAGTTCTTC; CDR3 protein: CASSPGGRMGTYNEQFF
J gene: TRBJ2-3; D gene: -; V gene: TRBV9; clone size: -; CDR3 DNA: TGTGCCAGCAGCGTCACTGGGCTGGCGAGCACAGATACGCAGTATTTT; CDR3 protein: CASSVTGLASTDTQYF
J gene: TRBJ1-1; D gene: TRBD1; V gene: TRBV7-9; clone size: -; CDR3 DNA: TGTGCCAGCACCTCAGGGACAGGGACCCTAAACACTGAAGCTTTCTTT; CDR3 protein: CASTSGTGTLNTEAFF
J gene: TRBJ1-3; D gene: TRBD1; V gene: TRBV6-5; clone size: -; CDR3 DNA: TGTGCCAGCGGGGACAGGACTAGCTCTGGAAACACCATATATTTT; CDR3 protein: CASGDRTSSGNTIYF
J gene: TRBJ2-7; D gene: -; V gene: TRBV7-2; clone size: -; CDR3 DNA: TGTGCCAGCAGCTTTAGCCGGGGTGATGAGCAGTACTTC; CDR3 protein: CASSFSRGDEQYF
J gene: TRBJ2-3; D gene: -; V gene: TRBV5-1; clone size: medium-sized; CDR3 DNA: TGCGCCAGCAGCCGGGGTCCCCGGGATACGCAGTATTTT; CDR3 protein: CASSRGPRDTQYF
J gene: TRBJ1-1; D gene: -; V gene: TRBV19; clone size: -; CDR3 DNA: TGTGCCAGTAGCCGATTTGGGGGTAACACTGAAGCTTTCTTT; CDR3 protein: CASSRFGGNTEAFF
J gene: TRBJ1-2; D gene: -; V gene: TRBV30; clone size: medium-sized; CDR3 DNA: TGTGCCTGGAGTGTGAGTAACTATGGCTACACCTTC; CDR3 protein: CAWSVSNYGYTF
J gene: TRBJ1-2; D gene: -; V gene: TRBV6-6; clone size: -; CDR3 DNA: TGTGCCAGCAGTTCCCGGGTCCACTATGGCTACACCTTC; CDR3 protein: CASSSRVHYGYTF
J gene: TRBJ2-6; D gene: -; V gene: TRBV6-6; clone size: few; CDR3 DNA: TGTGCCAGCAGCAACTCTGGGGCCAACGTCCTGACTTTC; CDR3 protein: CASSNSGANVLTF
J gene: TRBJ2-1; D gene: TRBD2; V gene: TRBV6-4; clone size: few; CDR3 DNA: TGTGCCAGCAGTTCTAGCGGGAGATACAATGAGCAGTTCTTC; CDR3 protein: CASSSSGRYNEQFF
J gene: TRBJ2-2; D gene: TRBD1; V gene: TRBV7-8; clone size: medium-sized; CDR3 DNA: TGTGCCAGCAGCTTAGGGACAGGGGGATTAACCGGGGAGCTGTTTTTT; CDR3 protein: CASSLGTGGLTGELFF
J gene: TRBJ2-1; D gene: -; V gene: TRBV28; clone size: few; CDR3 DNA: TGTGCCAGCAGTGGGGACTCTTGGAGAAGCTCCTACAATGAGCAGTTCTTC; CDR3 protein: CASSGDSWRSSYNEQFF
J gene: TRBJ2-2; D gene: -; V gene: TRBV5-6; clone size: large; CDR3 DNA: TGTGCCAGCAGCCCCGGGGGGAGGGGGTCCGCCGGGGAGCTGTTTTTT; CDR3 protein: CASSPGGRGSAGELFF
J gene: TRBJ2-1; D gene: TRBD1; V gene: TRBV11-2; clone size: -; CDR3 DNA: TGTGCCAGCAGCAGGACAGGGGGCGCCTACAATGAGCAGTTCTTC; CDR3 protein: CASSRTGGAYNEQFF
J gene: TRBJ1-2; D gene: -; V gene: TRBV28; clone size: medium-sized; CDR3 DNA: TGTGCCAGCAGTTTGCTCCAGGGTCCCTATGGCTACACCTTC; CDR3 protein: CASSLLQGPYGYTF
J gene: TRBJ1-1; D gene: TRBD1; V gene: TRBV3-1/TRBV3-2; clone size: medium-sized; CDR3 DNA: TGTGCCAGCAGCCAACCGACAGGGAGTACTGAAGCTTTCTTT; CDR3 protein: CASSQPTGSTEAFF
J gene: TRBJ2-7; D gene: -; V gene: TRBV11-2; clone size: few; CDR3 DNA: TGTGCCAGCAGCTTAAAGGCCGGGACCACCTACGAGCAGTACTTC; CDR3 protein: CASSLKAGTTYEQYF